This TCR beta chain was recovered during a study of monozygotic twins with inflammatory bowel disease. The CDR3 covers 15 residues. Germline CDR1 is SGHVS and CDR2 is FNYEAQ. Using the 5' RACE reads, TCRdb records one entry per CDR3 protein without DNA. This sample's clone table lists fewer than 350,000 distinct CDR3 sequences. This receptor was taken from a human donor with ulcerative colitis or Crohn's disease, or a healthy co-twin of an affected twin (not recorded which). Sequencing was carried out using blood. The chain combines TRBV7-6 with TRBJ2-1; TCRdb designates TRBD1, a call that cannot be tested without DNA. CDR3 residues: CASSLGGEPYNEQFF.